Following are 10 T cell receptor beta chains from one sample sequenced in a study of Ad26.COV2.S vaccination and SARS-CoV-2 variants. Clones were read by immunoSEQ multiplex PCR, and TCRdb kept only the in-frame ones, dropping some. Of 200,000 to 250,000 clones in the sample, approximately 88% were seen once. Treatment described: 15 to 20 received Ad26.COV2.S at low or high dose, single or two shots; roughly five received placebo; per-sample allocation not given. Sampling occurred on day 63 after the first vaccine or placebo injection. The sequencing used peripheral blood, collected in a trial of Ad26.COV2.S vaccine versus placebo. These receptor sequences come from a person aged 18-60 years who received the Ad26.COV2.S COVID-19 vaccine or a placebo.

The chain links TRBV7-9 to TRBJ2-1; no firm D call. V was clipped by 4 bases and J by 4 bases, with 26 bases between them. Germline CDR1 reads SEHNR; CDR2 reads FQNEAQ (reference sequence). The CDR3 runs 19 residues. CDR3 coding DNA: TGTGCCAGCAGCTCTCGGGTTGGCTCGACAAGTAGAGGATACAATGAGCAGTTCTTC. It translates to CASSSRVGSTSRGYNEQFF.

The CDR3 here is CASSGTSGVDTQYF. CDR3 DNA: TGTGCCAGCAGTGGAACTAGCGGAGTAGATACGCAGTATTTT. The gene calls are TRBV25-1 and TRBJ2-3, with 8 bases lining up with TRBD2. The CDR3 loop spans 14 amino acids. Per the germline V gene, CDR1 is MGHDK and CDR2 is SYGVNS. V was pared by 4 bases and J by 5 bases, with 5 bases of the junction left unmatched.

The V call is TRBV27, the J call TRBJ2-5; D is perhaps TRBD2 (6 bases). Trimming took 5 bases from V and 6 from J, leaving 16 bases between them. Germline lookup yields CDR1 MNHEY and CDR2 SMNVEV (reference sequence). The CDR3 loop spans 14 amino acids. Here the CDR3 DNA reads TGTGCCAGCAGTCCCTTGACCGGAGGGAAGACCCAGTACTTC. Translated: CASSPLTGGKTQYF.

The rearrangement links TRBV5-1 to TRBJ2-5; D might be TRBD1 (5 bases). The CDR3 is 19 amino acids. V was shortened by 2 bases and J by 5 bases, with 28 bases between the two germline ends. The germline V gene has CDR1 SGHRS and CDR2 YFSETQ. The CDR3 region is CASSFYAPSGQGRVETQYF. The CDR3 region has the DNA TGCGCCAGCAGCTTTTATGCCCCCTCAGGGCAGGGTAGGGTTGAGACCCAGTACTTC.

The chain carries TRBV18 and TRBJ2-6, with TRBD1 matching over 7 bases. This CDR3 is 18 amino acids long. Per germline, CDR1 KGHSH and CDR2 LQKENI. V gave up 4 bases and J gave up 2 bases; unmatched junction bases: 11. The CDR3: CASSLETRGLPGANVLTF. CDR3 in DNA: TGTGCCAGCTCACTTGAAACCAGGGGGTTACCTGGGGCCAACGTCCTGACTTTC.

The J gene is TRBJ2-1, the V gene TRBV20-1; 7 bases fit TRBD2. The germline V gene encodes CDR1 DFQATT and CDR2 SNEGSKA (reference sequence). V trimming: 3 bases; J trimming: 12 bases; junction bases outside the gene matches: 5. The CDR3 totals 11 residues. CDR3 region: CSASIGGRQFF. In nucleotides, the CDR3 is TGCAGTGCTAGCATTGGCGGGAGGCAGTTCTTC.

The chain carries TRBV7-9 and TRBJ2-7, with 15 bases identical to TRBD2. The CDR3 loop spans 18 amino acids. Looked up from germline, CDR1 is SEHNR and CDR2 is FQNEAQ (reference sequence). The junction had 10 bases not matched to a gene; V was cut back by 3 bases and J by 4 bases. The CDR3 spells CASSFGGLAGGSHYEQYF. CDR3 DNA sequence: TGTGCCAGCAGCTTCGGAGGACTAGCGGGGGGGTCACATTACGAGCAGTACTTC.

V and J are TRBV28 and TRBJ1-4; D might be TRBD1 (6 bases). V was pared by 2 bases and J by 2 bases, with 18 bases between. Germline CDR1 reads MDHEN; CDR2 reads SYDVKM. The CDR3 loop spans 18 amino acids. The CDR3, as DNA: TGTGCCAGCAGTTTACCTGGGGGGCGTCTAGGGACTAATGAAAAACTGTTTTTT. Translated, it gives CASSLPGGRLGTNEKLFF.

The rearrangement links TRBV10-1 to TRBJ2-1, with 11 bases that match TRBD1. The trim removed 4 bases at V and 10 bases at J, leaving 6 bases unmatched. The CDR3 contains 14 residues. Germline V gene lookup returns CDR1 WNHNN and CDR2 SYGVQD (reference sequence). The CDR3: CASSVAGQGGEQFF. In DNA form, the CDR3 reads TGCGCCAGCAGTGTAGCGGGACAGGGGGGAGAGCAGTTCTTC.

The chain is built from TRBV7-6 and TRBJ1-6, with D perhaps matching TRBD1 (6 bases). Germline lookup yields CDR1 SGHVS and CDR2 FNYEAQ. CDR3 length: 16 amino acids. Trimming left V 5 bases short and J 7 bases short, with 18 bases between. The DNA of the CDR3 is TGTGCCAGCAGCGCAGAAACAGGGATGTCAAATTCACCCCTCCACTTT. It translates to CASSAETGMSNSPLHF.